These 30 T cell receptor beta chains came from one sample sequenced in a study of response to subunit inactivated influenza vaccine. A single record per CDR3 protein comes from TCRdb applying MiXCR to the RT-PCR reads. The sample has hundreds of thousands of distinct CDR3 sequences, less than 10% seen once. The sequencing here drew on PBMCs from blood, taken approximately 25 months after vaccination. The receptors here all came from a man in his fifties or sixties who received an inactivated influenza vaccine.

At least ten counts were recorded for this clonotype. The chain joins TRBV9 to TRBJ2-2, with D perhaps TRBD1 (5 bases). CDR1 and CDR2 (germline): SGDLS, YYNGEE. The CDR3 spans 13 residues. V was clipped by 0 bases and J by 5 bases, with 5 bases between them. CDR3 amino acids: CASSVEGTGELFF. The CDR3 nucleotides read TGTGCCAGCAGCGTAGAGGGGACCGGGGAGCTGTTTTTT.

J is TRBJ2-7 and V is TRBV11-2; 8 bases fit TRBD1. The CDR3 has 14 amino acids. V shed 6 bases and J 3 bases; nucleotides not matched to a gene: 7. CDR1 and CDR2 (germline): SGHAT, FQNNGV. CDR3 sequence reads: CASRLTDRVYEQYF. CDR3 nucleotide sequence: TGTGCCAGCAGGCTTACGGACAGGGTCTACGAGCAGTACTTC.

In its sample, this clonotype was seen a few times. The V gene is TRBV12-3 or TRBV12-4, the J gene TRBJ1-2, with D perhaps TRBD1 (5 bases). The CDR3 loop spans 13 amino acids. V lost 11 bases to trimming and J lost 7 bases, with 20 bases between them. The CDR3 DNA sequence: TGTGCCTCTCGGGACCCTCCCGAGGGTGGCTACACCTTC. Its protein product is CASRDPPEGGYTF.

This clonotype showed up many times. The V gene is TRBV27, the J gene TRBJ1-2, with D tentatively TRBD1 (6 bases). Trimming pared 3 bases from V and 4 bases from J, leaving 6 bases between. The length of the CDR3 is 12 residues. The germline gives CDR1 MNHEY, CDR2 SMNVEV (reference sequence). As DNA, the CDR3 is TGTGCCAGCAGTTTCAGGGGCTATGGCTACACCTTC. Protein sequence: CASSFRGYGYTF.

This clonotype has just a few counts. The chain combines TRBV7-9 with TRBJ2-2; 8 bases align to TRBD1. Germline loops: CDR1 SEHNR, CDR2 FQNEAQ (reference sequence). With V trimmed by 9 bases and J by 6 bases, 12 bases remained unmatched. The CDR3 consists of 15 residues. The CDR3 bases are TGTGCCAGTAGCACCGGGACAGGCAACGCCGGGGAGCTGTTTTTT. Protein sequence: CASSTGTGNAGELFF.

This clonotype was picked up a small number of times. The genes are TRBV4-2 and TRBJ2-7; TRBD1 agrees at 8 bases. J gave up 5 bases and V 1 base, and 7 bases lay outside the gene matches. Germline V CDR1 and CDR2: LGHNA, YNFKEQ. The CDR3 is 15 amino acids. The CDR3 sequence is CASSQVGTGGHEQYF. CDR3 coding DNA: TGTGCCAGCAGCCAAGTTGGGACAGGCGGACACGAGCAGTACTTC.

This clonotype came up many times. The chain carries TRBV2 and TRBJ1-6; D is undetermined. CDR1 and CDR2 (germline): SNHLY, FYNNEI. With 5 bases removed from V and 14 bases from J, the gap between germline ends came to 28 bases. The CDR3 has 17 amino acids. The CDR3 here is CASSQELVGPLIQALHF. CDR3 sequence (DNA): TGTGCCAGCAGTCAAGAGTTGGTCGGACCATTAATTCAGGCCCTCCACTTT.

This clonotype was recorded at least ten times. The V gene is TRBV5-4, the J gene TRBJ1-2; no clear D. Germline lookup yields CDR1 SGHNT and CDR2 YYREEE (reference sequence). V lost 1 base and J lost 4, with 11 bases in between. The CDR3 consists of 14 residues. Here the CDR3 DNA reads TGTGCCAGCAGCTTGTCAACAGCGGGCTATGGCTACACCTTC. This sequence encodes CASSLSTAGYGYTF.

This clonotype appeared many times. CDR3 DNA sequence: TGTGCCATCAGTCAGGGTTTCAATTCACCCCTCCACTTT. Translation gives CAISQGFNSPLHF. V and J are TRBV10-3 and TRBJ1-6; the D gene is possibly TRBD1 (5 bases). Germline V gives CDR1 ENHRY, CDR2 SYGVKD. The CDR3 sequence is 13 residues long. V was cut by 5 bases and J by 7 bases, with 9 bases left in between.

The chain has TRBV14 and TRBJ2-7; 7 bases align to TRBD1. The CDR3 runs to 12 residues. CDR1 and CDR2 from the germline V gene are SGHDN and FVKESK. After removal of 5 bases from V and 5 bases from J, the junction contained 3 bases not matched to a gene. DNA of the CDR3: TGTGCCAGCAGCTACGACAGGGACGAGCAGTACTTC. This translates into CASSYDRDEQYF.

This clonotype appeared a few times. CDR3 DNA: TGTGCCAGTAGTATAGTTGGCAGGGGAACGAGCTACACCTTC. As protein: CASSIVGRGTSYTF. The chain combines TRBV19 with TRBJ1-2; a weak D match, TRBD1 (6 bases). The V end was cut by 1 base, the J end by 9 bases, with 15 bases between. Germline CDR1 LNHDA, CDR2 SQIVND (reference sequence). The CDR3 length is 14 residues.

This clonotype has a handful of counts. The CDR3 DNA reads TGCAGTGCTTCACTAGCGGGAGTAAATAGTGAGCAGTTCTTC. Amino acids: CSASLAGVNSEQFF. This chain links TRBV20-1 with TRBJ2-1; 11 nucleotides agree with TRBD2. The CDR3 loop spans 14 amino acids. The germline gives CDR1 DFQATT, CDR2 SNEGSKA (reference sequence). V lost 5 bases to trimming and J lost 9 bases; unmatched junction nucleotides: 9.

This clonotype was seen a handful of times. The V gene is TRBV13, the J gene TRBJ2-7; D may be TRBD2 (5 bases). Looked up from germline, CDR1 is PRHDT and CDR2 is FYEKMQ (reference sequence). V was pared by 4 bases and J by 4 bases, with 17 bases between. This CDR3 contains 15 residues. CDR3 loop: CASSSSLRGRYEQYF. CDR3 nucleotides: TGTGCCAGCAGCTCTTCCCTGAGAGGGCGGTACGAGCAGTACTTC.

This clonotype was counted only a few times. The V and J genes are TRBV7-2 and TRBJ1-3; TRBD1 might be the D (6 bases). The length of the CDR3 is 15 residues. V shed 3 bases and J shed 2 bases, with 11 bases lying between them. Germline CDR1 is SGHTA and CDR2 is FQGNSA. Written as DNA, the CDR3 is TGTGCCAGCAGCTTTCGACAGGAGACTGGAAACACCATATATTTT. Protein: CASSFRQETGNTIYF.

The rearrangement uses TRBV20-1 and TRBJ2-7; D assignment may be TRBD1 or TRBD2 (5 bases each). This CDR3 has 14 amino acids. The V and J ends lost 5 bases and 5 bases respectively, with 19 bases between them. The V gene's germline CDR1 is DFQATT and CDR2 SNEGSKA (reference sequence). CDR3 coding DNA: TGCAGTGCTCTCCGGGACCCTCTCATCAACGAGCAGTACTTC. Amino acid sequence: CSALRDPLINEQYF.

The table lists this clonotype with a few counts. The V and J genes are TRBV6-8 and TRBJ2-3; D might be TRBD1 (5 bases). This CDR3 has 13 residues. Deletions cut 7 bases from V and 6 bases from J, with 14 bases between. The germline gives CDR1 MNHGY, CDR2 SAAAGT. The CDR3 nucleotides are TGTGCCAGCAAGGGGCTAGTCGCCGATACGCAGTATTTT. It codes for CASKGLVADTQYF.

At least ten counts were recorded for this clonotype. The genes are TRBV4-3 and TRBJ2-1, with D perhaps matching TRBD1 (5 bases). V lost 6 bases and J lost 0, with 9 bases in between. Germline V gene lookup returns CDR1 LGHNA and CDR2 YSLEER. The CDR3 runs 14 residues. In DNA, the CDR3 is TGCGCCAGCAGTTACAGGCCCTCCTACAATGAGCAGTTCTTC. Its translation is CASSYRPSYNEQFF.

There are a few counts of this clonotype. CDR3 protein: CASSFAGTGLQVYEQYF. The CDR3, as DNA: TGTGCCAGCAGCTTCGCGGGTACGGGACTCCAGGTCTACGAGCAGTACTTC. The genes are TRBV7-2 and TRBJ2-7; maybe TRBD2 (6 bases). The germline CDR1 and CDR2 sequences are SGHTA and FQGNSA. The V gene lost 3 bases and the J gene lost 3 bases, with 21 bases spanning the gap. The CDR3 contains 17 residues.

This chain connects TRBV24-1 to TRBJ2-1, with D possibly being TRBD2 (5 bases). The ends were cut back, 5 bases at V and 3 bases at J, with 13 bases in the middle. The CDR3 spans 15 residues. CDR1 and CDR2 (germline): KGHDR, SFDVKD. As DNA, the CDR3 is TGTGCCACCAGTGTCGGAAGCGGAGTCTACAATGAGCAGTTCTTC. This gives the protein CATSVGSGVYNEQFF.

The CDR3: CSASGERGSNTEAFF. DNA for the CDR3: TGCAGTGCTAGCGGGGAGAGGGGTTCGAACACTGAAGCTTTCTTT. The chain joins TRBV20-1 to TRBJ1-1; D may be TRBD1 (5 bases). The V end was cut by 3 bases, the J end by 1 base, with 15 bases between. Germline loops: CDR1 DFQATT, CDR2 SNEGSKA (reference sequence). CDR3 length: 15 residues.

V is TRBV4-2 and J is TRBJ1-1, with D maybe TRBD1 (6 bases). V lost 0 bases to trimming and J lost 10 bases, with 15 bases between them. The CDR3 length is 14 residues. Germline assignment: CDR1 LGHNA and CDR2 YNFKEQ. Here the CDR3 reads CASSQERGGRGAFF. In DNA, the CDR3 is TGTGCCAGCAGCCAAGAAAGGGGGGGCAGAGGAGCTTTCTTT.

This clonotype was seen more than once but under ten times. The rearrangement links TRBV27 to TRBJ1-1; D gene uncertain. The CDR3 consists of 10 residues. CDR1 and CDR2 (germline): MNHEY, SMNVEV (reference sequence). V lost 6 bases and J lost 11, with 10 bases in between. The CDR3 is CASREPMAFF. For the CDR3, the DNA is TGTGCCAGCAGGGAGCCGATGGCTTTCTTT.

There are a few counts of this clonotype. The V gene is TRBV25-1, the J gene TRBJ2-6, with 7 bases matching TRBD2. The CDR3 runs to 16 residues. Looked up from germline, CDR1 is MGHDK and CDR2 is SYGVNS. The junction had 4 bases not matched to a gene; V was cut back by 1 base and J by 4 bases. CDR3 bases: TGTGCCAGCAGTGAATGGGGAGGGACCGGGGCCAACGTCCTGACTTTC. It yields the protein CASSEWGGTGANVLTF.

The sample holds a few counts of this clonotype. DNA for the CDR3: TGCGCCAGCAGCTTGTGGCTGGGTTCGTCAGATACGCAGTATTTT. It specifies CASSLWLGSSDTQYF. The J gene is TRBJ2-3, the V gene TRBV5-1; D unresolved. Germline values: CDR1 SGHRS, CDR2 YFSETQ. This CDR3 has 15 amino acids. Trimming removed 1 base at V and 4 bases at J, with 13 bases between.

This clonotype was recorded a few times. The chain combines TRBV27 with TRBJ2-1, with 7 bases fitting TRBD1. V shed 3 bases, J shed 9 bases, and the junction held 5 bases outside the gene matches. The germline CDR1 and CDR2 sequences are MNHEY and SMNVEV (reference sequence). The CDR3 runs to 13 residues. CDR3 in amino acids: CASSFQGVGEQFF. Here the CDR3 DNA reads TGTGCCAGCAGTTTCCAGGGGGTAGGTGAGCAGTTCTTC.

The table lists this clonotype with many counts. The chain combines TRBV12-3 or TRBV12-4 with TRBJ2-1, with 8 nucleotides matching TRBD1. J gave up 2 bases and V 6 bases, and 6 bases lay outside the gene matches. The CDR3 runs to 15 residues. As DNA, the CDR3 is TGTGCCAGCAGGGGTCGGACAGGGACCTACAATGAGCAGTTCTTC. Residues: CASRGRTGTYNEQFF.

This clonotype was observed a handful of times. This rearrangement joins TRBV7-2 to TRBJ2-1, with D hard to call. The CDR3 has 20 residues. Trimming cost V 0 bases and J 1 base, with 22 bases left between them. The germline V gene encodes CDR1 SGHTA and CDR2 FQGNSA. The CDR3 coding sequence is TGTGCCAGCAGCTTAGCGGGCCTTATGGTTAGACAAATATCCTACAATGAGCAGTTCTTC. Amino acids: CASSLAGLMVRQISYNEQFF.

This clonotype was observed at least ten times. The gene calls are TRBV11-2 and TRBJ2-1; D uncertain. Germline V gives CDR1 SGHAT, CDR2 FQNNGV. V was cut by 5 bases and J by 4 bases, with 18 bases left in between. CDR3 length equals 16 residues. CDR3 loop: CASSQRPSDLYNEQFF. CDR3 nucleotides: TGTGCCAGCAGCCAACGCCCCTCCGATTTATACAATGAGCAGTTCTTC.

This clonotype was detected many times. J is TRBJ2-3 and V is TRBV27; TRBD2 matches 7 bases. The CDR3 sequence is 16 residues long. CDR1 is MNHEY and CDR2 is SMNVEV in the germline V gene (reference sequence). V trimming: 6 bases; J trimming: 2 bases; junction bases outside the gene matches: 11. The CDR3 DNA reads as TGTGCCAGCAGCTCATCCGAGCGGGGACTCACAGATACGCAGTATTTT. Translating gives CASSSSERGLTDTQYF.

This clonotype has ten or more counts. The genes are TRBV9 and TRBJ1-6, with D perhaps matching TRBD1 (5 bases). Trimming stripped 3 bases from V and 12 bases from J, with 10 bases between. In germline, CDR1 is SGDLS, CDR2 YYNGEE. The CDR3 has 12 amino acids. Here the CDR3 DNA reads TGTGCCAGCAGCGCAGGGAGAAAACCCCTCCACTTT. It encodes CASSAGRKPLHF.